The subject of this entry is one TCR beta chain. This entry comes from a study of blood T cell repertoires in COVID-19. Produced via immunoSEQ multiplex PCR; TCRdb's table is partial and in-frame only. The sample shows some 97,000 clones, more than 90% of them seen only once. The CDR3 sequence is 16 residues long. V gave up 6 bases and J gave up 2 bases, with 18 bases separating them. Germline values: CDR1 MNHNY, CDR2 SVGAGI (reference sequence). The sequence came from a man in his sixties or seventies with acute or convalescent COVID-19. Specimen: peripheral blood. This rearrangement joins TRBV6-6 to TRBJ2-3, with unresolved D. CDR3 loop: CASSLTRSSNTDTQYF. DNA for the CDR3: TGTGCCAGCAGCCTTACCCGCAGTTCGAACACAGATACGCAGTATTTT.